This note documents a single T cell receptor (beta chain) sequence. This record belongs to a study of blood T cell repertoires in COVID-19. The data were produced by immunoSEQ multiplex PCR, yet TCRdb's version contains in-frame clones alone and is incomplete. The data show about 200,000 clones, roughly 82% seen once. The sequenced sample consisted of PBMCs or T cells enriched from blood (not recorded which). The source of this sequence is a man in his forties or fifties who had recovered from COVID-19.

The chain's CDR3 is CASSGQPNTGELFF. The CDR3, as DNA: TGTGCCAGCAGCGGACAACCGAACACCGGGGAGCTGTTTTTT. The chain recombines TRBV2 with TRBJ2-2; D is possibly TRBD1 (5 bases). The germline V gene has CDR1 SNHLY and CDR2 FYNNEI. Trimming removed 6 bases from V and 0 bases from J, with 8 bases in between. The CDR3 is made up of 14 amino acids.